This TCR beta chain originates from a study of cytomegalovirus exposure and HLA in healthy donors. Study results and limitations: Reported performance of the classifier showed diagnosis of cytomegalovirus status with high specificity and sensitivity.

Trimming left V 6 bases short and J 4 bases short, with 19 bases between. Germline V gene data show CDR1 as SGHVS and CDR2 as FQNEAQ. This CDR3 region has 16 residues. A note on this clone: Antigen specificity is unknown.

Healthy bone marrow donors made up the donors. With 60 Vbeta and 13 Jbeta primers, the PCR was carried out. Sequencing was performed with immunoSEQ multiplex PCR; in TCRdb, only in-frame clones are kept and a portion is missing. Of about 250,000 clones in the sample, about three quarters are singletons; the top ten hold about 0.47%. The source material was PBMCs. This TCR was recovered from a boy between 10 and 17 years old in good health and CMV-seronegative. V usage is TRBV7-8 and J usage is TRBJ2-1, with D possibly TRBD2 on 6 matching bases. In DNA form, the CDR3 reads TGTGCCAGCAGGGGTCCGTCGGGGGTATCTTACAATGAGCAGTTCTTC. It translates to CASRGPSGVSYNEQFF.